This TCR beta chain stems from a study of cytomegalovirus exposure and HLA in healthy donors. Looking at the study overall: Genotyping of some 390 donors showed that roughly 80% belonged to the Caucasian-associated ancestry cluster. Whole-study findings and limits: No immune exposure information besides CMV serostatus was available. Sequencing artifact likely explains a cluster of highly shared sequence variants.

The PCR used 60 Vbeta and 13 Jbeta primers. The method was immunoSEQ multiplex PCR; TCRdb's version includes in-frame clones alone and lacks a portion of them. The table has approximately 170,000 clones, approximately 80% seen once; the top ten hold 0.6% to 0.9%. In regard to this clone: No antigen is known for it.

This CDR3 is built from 15 residues. Per germline, CDR1 LGHNA and CDR2 YSLEER. Germline trimming cut 4 bases from V and 7 bases from J; bases unmatched to any gene: 3. The rearrangement links TRBV4-3 to TRBJ2-2, with 13 nucleotides matching TRBD2. Sample: PBMCs. The clonotype comes from a female donor in good health and CMV-seronegative. CDR3 sequence: CASSLTSGGFGELFF. In DNA, the CDR3 is TGCGCCAGCAGCCTGACTAGCGGGGGGTTCGGGGAGCTGTTTTTT.